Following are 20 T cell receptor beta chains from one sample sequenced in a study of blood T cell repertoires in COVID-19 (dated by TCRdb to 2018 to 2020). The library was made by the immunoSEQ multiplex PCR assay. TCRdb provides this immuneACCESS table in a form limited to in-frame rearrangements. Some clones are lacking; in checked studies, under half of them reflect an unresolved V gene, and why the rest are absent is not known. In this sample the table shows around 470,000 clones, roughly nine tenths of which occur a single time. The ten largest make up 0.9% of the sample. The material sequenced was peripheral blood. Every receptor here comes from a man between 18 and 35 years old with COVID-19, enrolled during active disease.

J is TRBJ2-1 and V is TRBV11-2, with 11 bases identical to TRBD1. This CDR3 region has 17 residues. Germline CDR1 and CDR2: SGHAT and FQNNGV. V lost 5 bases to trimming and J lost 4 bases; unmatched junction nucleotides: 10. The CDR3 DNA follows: TGTGCCAGCAGCGAACGGGACAGGGGGGTTTTGTACAATGAGCAGTTCTTC. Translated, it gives CASSERDRGVLYNEQFF.

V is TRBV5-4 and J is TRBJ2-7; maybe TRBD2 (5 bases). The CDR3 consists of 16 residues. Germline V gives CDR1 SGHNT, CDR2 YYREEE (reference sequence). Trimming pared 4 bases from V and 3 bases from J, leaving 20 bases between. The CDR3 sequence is CASSPLPHGNLYEQYF. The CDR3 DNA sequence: TGTGCCAGCAGCCCCCTGCCGCACGGGAATCTCTACGAGCAGTACTTC. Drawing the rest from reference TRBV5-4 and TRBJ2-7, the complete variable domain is ETGVTQSPTHLIKTRGQQVTLRCSSQSGHNTVSWYQQALGQGPQFIFQYYREEENGRGNFPPRFSGLQFPNYSSELNVNALELDDSALYLCASSPLPHGNLYEQYFGPGTRLTVT.

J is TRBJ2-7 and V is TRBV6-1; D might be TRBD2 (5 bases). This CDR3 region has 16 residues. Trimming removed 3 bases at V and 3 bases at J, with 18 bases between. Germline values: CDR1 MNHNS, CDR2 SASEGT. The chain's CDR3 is CASSERALESRYEQYF. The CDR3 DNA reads TGTGCCAGCAGTGAGAGGGCTCTCGAATCGCGCTACGAGCAGTACTTC.

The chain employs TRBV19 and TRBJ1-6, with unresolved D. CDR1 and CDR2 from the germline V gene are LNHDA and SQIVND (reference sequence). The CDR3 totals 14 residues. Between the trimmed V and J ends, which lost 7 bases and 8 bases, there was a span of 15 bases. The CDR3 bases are TGTGCCAGTACTAGTCTGATCAAGGATTCACCCCTCCACTTT. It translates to CASTSLIKDSPLHF. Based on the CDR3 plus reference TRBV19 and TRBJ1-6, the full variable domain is DGGITQSPKYLFRKEGQNVTLSCEQNLNHDAMYWYRQDPGQGLRLIYYSQIVNDFQKGDIAEGYSVSREKKESFPLTVTSAQKNPTAFYLCASTSLIKDSPLHFGNGTRLTVT.

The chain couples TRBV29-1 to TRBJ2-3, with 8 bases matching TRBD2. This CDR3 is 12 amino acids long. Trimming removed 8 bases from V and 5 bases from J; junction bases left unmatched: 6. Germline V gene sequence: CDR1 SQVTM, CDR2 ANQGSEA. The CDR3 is CSSSGGQDTQYF. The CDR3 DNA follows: TGCAGCTCGAGCGGGGGCCAAGATACGCAGTATTTT.

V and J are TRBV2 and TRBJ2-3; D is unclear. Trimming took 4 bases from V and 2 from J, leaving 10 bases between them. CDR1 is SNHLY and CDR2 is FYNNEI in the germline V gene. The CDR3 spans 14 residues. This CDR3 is CASSGLLPTDTQYF. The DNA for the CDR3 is TGTGCCAGCAGTGGGCTTTTACCCACAGATACGCAGTATTTT.

For the CDR3, the DNA is TGTGCCAGCAGCTTGGGGGCAGGATTTTACGAGCAGTACTTC. Its translation: CASSLGAGFYEQYF. The V gene is TRBV5-6, the J gene TRBJ2-7, with D unclear. Germline-derived CDR1 and CDR2 are SGHDT and YYEEEE. The CDR3 loop spans 14 amino acids. Trimming left V 0 bases short and J 4 bases short, with 11 bases between.

CDR3 protein: CASSYAGQYGYTF. In DNA, the CDR3 is TGTGCCAGCAGTTACGCTGGGCAGTATGGCTACACCTTC. V is TRBV6-5 and J is TRBJ1-2, with D unresolved. Germline values: CDR1 MNHEY, CDR2 SVGAGI. There are 13 residues in the CDR3. V gave up 2 bases and J gave up 5 bases, with 9 bases separating them.

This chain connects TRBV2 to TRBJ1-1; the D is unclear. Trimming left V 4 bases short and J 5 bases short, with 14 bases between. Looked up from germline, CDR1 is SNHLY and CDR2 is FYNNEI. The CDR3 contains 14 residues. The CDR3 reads CASSVAPRGTEAFF. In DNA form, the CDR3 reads TGTGCCAGCAGTGTCGCTCCCCGAGGGACTGAAGCTTTCTTT. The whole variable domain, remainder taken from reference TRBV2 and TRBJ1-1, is EPEVTQTPSHQVTQMGQEVILRCVPISNHLYFYWYRQILGQKVEFLVSFYNNEISEKSEIFDDQFSVERPDGSNFTLKIRSTKLEDSAMYFCASSVAPRGTEAFFGQGTRLTVV.

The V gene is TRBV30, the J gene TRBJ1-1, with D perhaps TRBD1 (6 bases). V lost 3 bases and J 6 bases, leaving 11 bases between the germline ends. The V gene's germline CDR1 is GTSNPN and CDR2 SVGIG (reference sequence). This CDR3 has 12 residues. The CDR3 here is CAWRMTGSEAFF. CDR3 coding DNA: TGTGCCTGGAGGATGACAGGCTCTGAAGCTTTCTTT.

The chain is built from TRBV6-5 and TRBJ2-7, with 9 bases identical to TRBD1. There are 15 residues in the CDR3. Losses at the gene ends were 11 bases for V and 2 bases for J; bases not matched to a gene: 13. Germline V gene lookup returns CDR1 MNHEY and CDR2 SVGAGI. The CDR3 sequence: CAAGRGQGRAYEQYF. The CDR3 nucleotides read TGTGCCGCGGGGAGGGGACAGGGAAGAGCCTACGAGCAGTACTTC.

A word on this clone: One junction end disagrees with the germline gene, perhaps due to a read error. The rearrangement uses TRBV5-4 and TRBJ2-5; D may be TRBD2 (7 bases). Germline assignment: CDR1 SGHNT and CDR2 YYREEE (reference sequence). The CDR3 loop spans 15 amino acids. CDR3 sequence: CACSLVGGGPETQYF. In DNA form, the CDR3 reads TGTGCCTGCAGCTTGGTGGGGGGGGGCCCGGAGACCCAGTACTTC.

The CDR3 region is CASSRGGRVDTQYF. The CDR3 bases are TGTGCCAGCAGTAGGGGGGGCCGAGTAGATACGCAGTATTTT. This chain joins TRBV7-2 and TRBJ2-3; D may be TRBD2 (7 bases). Germline CDR1 SGHTA, CDR2 FQGNSA. There are 14 residues in the CDR3. V dropped 6 bases and J dropped 5 bases, with 15 bases sitting between them.

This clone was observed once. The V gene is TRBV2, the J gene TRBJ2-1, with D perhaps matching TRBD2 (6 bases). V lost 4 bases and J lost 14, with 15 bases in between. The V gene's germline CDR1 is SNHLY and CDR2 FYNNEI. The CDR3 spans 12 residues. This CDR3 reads CASSVPSGVEFF. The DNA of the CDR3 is TGTGCCAGCAGTGTCCCCTCGGGAGTGGAGTTCTTC. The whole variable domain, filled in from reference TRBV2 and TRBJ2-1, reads EPEVTQTPSHQVTQMGQEVILRCVPISNHLYFYWYRQILGQKVEFLVSFYNNEISEKSEIFDDQFSVERPDGSNFTLKIRSTKLEDSAMYFCASSVPSGVEFFGPGTRLTVL.

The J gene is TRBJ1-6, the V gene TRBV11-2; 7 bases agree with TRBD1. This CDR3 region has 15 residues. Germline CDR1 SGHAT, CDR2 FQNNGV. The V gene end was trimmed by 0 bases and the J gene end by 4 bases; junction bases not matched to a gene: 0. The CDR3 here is CASSLDRGYNSPLHF. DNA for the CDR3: TGTGCCAGCAGCTTAGACAGGGGGTATAATTCACCCCTCCACTTT.

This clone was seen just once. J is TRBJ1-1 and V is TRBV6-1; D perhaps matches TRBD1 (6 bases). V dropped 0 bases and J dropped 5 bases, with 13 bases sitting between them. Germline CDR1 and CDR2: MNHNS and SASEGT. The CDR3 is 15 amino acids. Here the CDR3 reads CASSEAAGAVTEAFF. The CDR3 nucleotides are TGTGCCAGCAGTGAAGCCGCAGGGGCGGTTACTGAAGCTTTCTTT.

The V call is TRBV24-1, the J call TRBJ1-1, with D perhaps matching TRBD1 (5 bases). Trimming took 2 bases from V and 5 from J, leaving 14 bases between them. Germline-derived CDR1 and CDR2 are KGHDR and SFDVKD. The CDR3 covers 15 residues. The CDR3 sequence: CATSDSRALVTEAFF. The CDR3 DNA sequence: TGTGCCACCAGTGATTCCAGGGCCCTAGTAACTGAAGCTTTCTTT.

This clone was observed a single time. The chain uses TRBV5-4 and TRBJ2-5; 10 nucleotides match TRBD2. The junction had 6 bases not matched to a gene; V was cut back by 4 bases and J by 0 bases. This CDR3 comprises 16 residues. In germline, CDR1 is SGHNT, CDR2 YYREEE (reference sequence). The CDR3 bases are TGTGCCAGCAGCCTTCGGACTAGCGGTTACCAAGAGACCCAGTACTTC. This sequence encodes CASSLRTSGYQETQYF.

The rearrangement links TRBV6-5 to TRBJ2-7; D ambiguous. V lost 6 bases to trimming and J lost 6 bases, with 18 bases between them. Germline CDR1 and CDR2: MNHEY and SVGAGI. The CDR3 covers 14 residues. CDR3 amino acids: CASSPRREIGEQYF. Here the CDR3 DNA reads TGTGCCAGCAGCCCACGCCGAGAAATTGGCGAGCAGTACTTC.

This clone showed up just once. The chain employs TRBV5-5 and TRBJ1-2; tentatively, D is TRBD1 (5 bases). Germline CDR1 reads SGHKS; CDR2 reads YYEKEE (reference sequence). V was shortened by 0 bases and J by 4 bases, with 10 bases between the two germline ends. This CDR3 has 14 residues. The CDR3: CASSLVGGGYGYTF. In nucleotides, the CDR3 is TGTGCCAGCAGCTTGGTGGGGGGAGGCTATGGCTACACCTTC.